This TCR beta chain was captured by sequencing in a study of blood T cell repertoires in COVID-19. Grouping used clinical history reported by participants in a survey and questionnaire. The protocol was immunoSEQ multiplex PCR, while the TCRdb copy is restricted to in-frame clones and leaves out a portion. The sample consists of fewer than 400,000 clones, more than 75% of them appearing once. The sample comprised PBMCs or T cells enriched from blood (not recorded which). This receptor was taken from a woman aged 50 to 60 who had recovered from COVID-19.

Written as DNA, the CDR3 is TGTGCCACCAGTGATCGGACAGCCACTGACACAGATACGCAGTATTTT. It codes for CATSDRTATDTDTQYF. This sequence joins TRBV24-1 and TRBJ2-3, with a weak D call TRBD1 (6 bases). CDR1 is KGHDR, CDR2 SFDVKD, per germline. This CDR3 spans 16 amino acids. V was shortened by 3 bases and J by 2 bases, with 14 bases between the two germline ends.